This entry describes one T cell receptor (beta chain). The specificity of this receptor is unknown. Base qualities were left out, and no much larger clone turns up one base away. On the day of marrow donation, related bone marrow donors gave peripheral blood samples. Peripheral blood and bone marrow mononuclear cells were isolated by Ficoll-Hypaque density centrifugation and were cryopreserved. This record comes from a study of T cells after posttransplantation cyclophosphamide (TCRdb year 2016). With regard to the full study: Using TRB sequencing, the study followed how the T cell repertoire rebuilt after myeloablative bone marrow transplantation with posttransplantation cyclophosphamide given as GVHD prophylaxis. Samples from around 35 PTCy-treated patients and 16 related bone marrow donors of those patients were subjected to antigen receptor sequencing. Blood from all 35 or so PTCy patients with 1-year posttransplant specimens was subjected to TRB sequencing. In 3 patients, TRB sequencing was also performed on up to roughly 3 more blood samples taken 2 to 5.2 years after transplant, and in 4 patients, pretransplant blood was also TRB-sequenced. Because TRA and TRB clonality correlated tightly in about 10 samples, later TCR analyses were limited to TRB. Public TRB sequences were queried against a database of over 3,500 sequences associated with responses to pathogens, tumor antigens, self-antigens and alloantigens.

The investigation overall reported the following: At 1-2 months, donor-recipient similarity was low but rose over the first year, and the later blood repertoires were often dominated by donor CD8+ memory clones. Across roughly 49 patients, TRB clonality was highly associated with recipient CMV seropositivity and CMV reactivation, and diversity in PTCy patients was similar to diversity in CNI/methotrexate controls. The TRB repertoires of T cells infiltrating skin or the GI tract showed only limited overlap with the TRB repertoires found in blood.

CDR1 MNHNS and CDR2 SASEGT are derived from the germline V gene. From the cysteine through the phenylalanine, the CDR3 covers 14 amino acids. Only the CDR3 DNA stays, 42 bases, in frame from base 1. V and J lose 2 bases and 10 bases, and a span of 12 bases separates them. Genomic DNA was the input for TRB sequencing, which was run either with the immunoSEQ assay at survey resolution or with the hsTCRB kit. On the authors' methods: The immunoSEQ software handled initial read processing, and the LymphoSeq R package was used for repertoire analyses. Clonality was calculated as 1 minus normalized Shannon entropy, and the Gini coefficient was also calculated for each TRB dataset. To infer phenotypes in unsorted samples, TRB sequences from sorted subsets of the recipient or donor were mapped onto unsorted samples from the same recipient. Drawn from immuneACCESS, this table holds only the in-frame rearrangements with V and J called that TCRdb kept. Clones are partly lost; checked studies trace under half to an unresolved V gene and leave the rest unexplained. V and J calls plus clone size are reproduced from that table; the DNA served to infer D and trimming. For this sample there are about 52,000 clones; roughly 94% appear just once. The top ten hold about 3% of the sample.

This receptor was obtained from a woman in her 30s in good health and a related stem cell transplant donor. This chain joins TRBV6-1 to TRBJ1-6, and the D gene may be TRBD1, 5 bases matching. Sequencing used PBMCs. Here the CDR3 is given as CASSELGGYSPLHF. The DNA reads as follows: TGTGCCAGCAGTGAACTGGGGGGATACTCACCCCTCCACTTT.